The TCR beta chain described here comes from a study of shared clonotypes between healthy human individuals. A deep-level run was used for the assay. Here immunoSEQ multiplex PCR was the method, and the copy in TCRdb shows in-frame clones only, minus some. The sample holds under 2,000,000 clones, just under 95% seen once. Cells designated naive CD8 were CD45RO-negative and were positively selected for CCR7, with terminally differentiated effector memory CD45RA+ cells excluded. On this clone: Its antigen remains unidentified.

Study findings and constraints: Four donors had around 5% of their naive CD4 clonotypes in common. Apart from blood, nothing was sampled; tissue repertoires likely differ.

The CDR3 contains 16 residues. V shed 4 bases and J 4 bases; nucleotides not matched to a gene: 5. Germline-derived CDR1 and CDR2 are SEHNR and FQNEAQ (reference sequence). The sample consisted of naive CD8+ T cells sorted from blood. J is TRBJ2-5 and V is TRBV7-9, with 14 bases aligning to TRBD2. The receptor's source is a young man in good health. The chain's CDR3 is CASSWGLAGEGETQYF. The DNA of the CDR3 is TGTGCCAGCAGCTGGGGACTAGCGGGAGAGGGAGAGACCCAGTACTTC. Supplemented by reference TRBV7-9 and TRBJ2-5, the full variable domain reads DTGVSQNPRHKITKRGQNVTFRCDPISEHNRLYWYRQTLGQGPEFLTYFQNEAQLEKSRLLSDRFSAERPKGSFSTLEIQRTEQGDSAMYLCASSWGLAGEGETQYFGPGTRLLVL.